The present T cell receptor beta chain was sequenced within a study of blood T cells in healthy people across ages. A sample-barcoded 5' primer and a J-beta primer mix were used in a second PCR of roughly 7 to 11 cycles. TCRdb re-derived calls from the 5' RACE reads in MiXCR, one entry per CDR3 protein. This repertoire shows 1.5 million to 2 million distinct CDR3 sequences, roughly 27% found once; its top ten account for more than 6%. The ends were cut back, 2 bases at V and 0 bases at J, with 5 bases in the middle. There are 15 residues in the CDR3. This clonotype has ten or more counts. Healthy Caucasians from Russia aged about 6 to 90 served as donors.

This clonotype was obtained from a woman in her 30s in good health. Sample: blood. The chain combines TRBV12-3 or TRBV12-4 with TRBJ2-6; weak D call: TRBD1 (5 bases). CDR3 in amino acids: CASSLRGSGANVLTF. As DNA, the CDR3 is TGTGCCAGCAGTTTAAGGGGCTCTGGGGCCAACGTCCTGACTTTC.